This T cell receptor beta chain was profiled in a study of T cell responses to AZD1222 COVID-19 vaccine. Looked up from germline, CDR1 is SGDLS and CDR2 is YYNGEE. The CDR3 runs 14 residues. Trimming pared 0 bases from V and 2 bases from J, leaving 6 bases between. Sequencing was performed with immunoSEQ multiplex PCR; in TCRdb, only in-frame clones are kept and a portion is missing. The sample includes some 110,000 clones, roughly 84% of them seen just once. This clonotype was sampled from an adult who received the AZD1222 COVID-19 vaccine. The source was peripheral blood, collected 28 days after the second AZD1222 dose. The chain joins TRBV9 to TRBJ1-5; possibly TRBD1 for D (6 bases). CDR3 amino acids: CASSVDRGNQPQHF. The CDR3 coding sequence is TGTGCCAGCAGCGTAGACAGGGGCAATCAGCCCCAGCATTTT.